The 14 T cell receptor beta chains listed next were all sequenced from one sample in a study of T cells in Graves' hyperthyroidism and ophthalmopathy. Regions amplified from RNA transcripts were the TCR beta CDR3 regions. During a first-round RT-PCR of the TCR CDR3, the HTBI primer set was used. TCRdb reprocessed the multiplex PCR reads via MiXCR and lists one record per CDR3 protein. The repertoire has some 340,000 distinct CDR3 sequences, about an eighth of them found once; the top ten carry about a third. The specimen was blood. These receptors were taken from a woman aged 40 to 50 with Graves' ophthalmopathy.

This clonotype was recorded only once. A read error is possible here, since a much larger clone lies one base away. The conserved closing phenylalanine or tryptophan is absent in this CDR3, likely reflecting a read error. The chain has TRBV6-5 and TRBJ2-5; weak D call: TRBD2 (7 bases). V was cut by 0 bases and J by 1 base, with 15 bases left in between. The CDR3 spans 17 residues. Germline assignment: CDR1 MNHEY and CDR2 SVGAGI. CDR3 sequence: CASSYSIGGGAQETQYL. The CDR3 DNA reads as TGTGCCAGCAGTTACTCGATAGGGGGGGGGGCCCAAGAGACCCAGTACCTC.

CDR3 region: CASSRALRDEQFF. DNA of the CDR3: TGTGCCAGCAGCCGTGCCTTACGGGATGAGCAGTTCTTC. The chain combines TRBV9 with TRBJ2-1; D gene ambiguous. The CDR3 has 13 residues. V lost 4 bases to trimming and J lost 8 bases, with 13 bases between them. Germline CDR1 and CDR2: SGDLS and YYNGEE.

This clonotype was seen many times. This chain connects TRBV2 to TRBJ2-1, with TRBD1 matching 7 bases. This CDR3 region has 15 residues. Germline lookup yields CDR1 SNHLY and CDR2 FYNNEI. J gave up 6 bases and V 4 bases, and 9 bases lay outside the gene matches. The CDR3 region is CASSVGRTGTNEQFF. DNA for the CDR3: TGTGCCAGCAGTGTTGGTAGGACAGGCACCAATGAGCAGTTCTTC.

There are many counts of this clonotype. V is TRBV13 and J is TRBJ1-1; possible D gene TRBD1, 6 bases. Germline CDR1 is PRHDT and CDR2 is FYEKMQ (reference sequence). The V and J ends lost 6 bases and 5 bases respectively, with 10 bases between them. The CDR3 runs to 12 residues. The CDR3 here is CASSLRGTEAFF. DNA for the CDR3: TGTGCCAGCAGTTTAAGGGGGACTGAAGCTTTCTTT.

This clonotype was detected many times. This rearrangement joins TRBV19 to TRBJ2-7; 10 bases match TRBD1. In germline, CDR1 is LNHDA, CDR2 SQIVND (reference sequence). The CDR3 totals 14 residues. Germline trimming cut 6 bases from V and 5 bases from J; bases unmatched to any gene: 7. The CDR3 sequence: CASSPRDRGHEQYF. The CDR3 coding sequence is TGTGCCAGTAGCCCAAGGGACAGGGGACACGAGCAGTACTTC.

The chain uses TRBV20-1 and TRBJ2-7; D is possibly TRBD1 or TRBD2 (5 bases each). The CDR3 totals 15 residues. The ends were cut back, 0 bases at V and 0 bases at J, with 12 bases in the middle. Germline V gene data show CDR1 as DFQATT and CDR2 as SNEGSKA (reference sequence). DNA of the CDR3: TGCAGTGCTAGAGATCTGGACACTAGCTCCTACGAGCAGTACTTC. Its translation is CSARDLDTSSYEQYF.

The chain employs TRBV6-1 and TRBJ2-7, with 8 bases identical to TRBD2. The J segment lost 0 bases and the V segment lost 6 bases, leaving 7 bases of the junction unmatched. Germline V gene data show CDR1 as MNHNS and CDR2 as SASEGT. This CDR3 is built from 15 residues. CDR3 DNA: TGTGCCAGCAGCTTAGAGCGGGGGAGCTCCTACGAGCAGTACTTC. Translation gives CASSLERGSSYEQYF.

This clonotype appeared many times. J is TRBJ1-5 and V is TRBV6-1; D perhaps matches TRBD1 (6 bases). The V and J ends lost 5 bases and 7 bases respectively, with 12 bases between them. The CDR3 contains 13 residues. CDR1 is MNHNS, CDR2 SASEGT, per germline. The CDR3 sequence is CASSLSQGQPQHF. CDR3 nucleotide sequence: TGTGCCAGCAGTCTCAGTCAGGGGCAGCCCCAGCATTTT.

This clonotype was seen a handful of times. The rearrangement joins TRBV20-1 to TRBJ2-7; no clear D gene. There are 13 residues in the CDR3. Germline-derived CDR1 and CDR2 are DFQATT and SNEGSKA (reference sequence). Trimming pared 0 bases from V and 3 bases from J, leaving 9 bases between. CDR3: CSARDPRRYEQYF. Written as DNA, the CDR3 is TGCAGTGCTAGAGATCCTAGGCGCTACGAGCAGTACTTC.

The sample holds many counts of this clonotype. The rearrangement joins TRBV12-3 or TRBV12-4 to TRBJ2-7, with TRBD2 matching over 10 bases. The CDR3 totals 17 residues. V dropped 6 bases and J dropped 2; count of bases not matched to a gene: 13. CDR3 sequence (DNA): TGTGCCAGCAGCCGCCGGGGAGCGGGGGGGAGAACCTACGAGCAGTACTTC. Its protein product is CASSRRGAGGRTYEQYF.

This clonotype was recorded many times. This rearrangement joins TRBV25-1 to TRBJ1-1; unclear D gene. The V gene lost 4 bases and the J gene lost 1 base, with 16 bases spanning the gap. CDR3 size: 16 residues. Germline assignment: CDR1 MGHDK and CDR2 SYGVNS. CDR3 protein: CASSGWVTVQNTEAFF. Written as DNA, the CDR3 is TGTGCCAGCAGTGGGTGGGTGACGGTCCAGAACACTGAAGCTTTCTTT. Drawing the rest from reference TRBV25-1 and TRBJ1-1, the complete variable domain is EADIYQTPRYLVIGTGKKITLECSQTMGHDKMYWYQQDPGMELHLIHYSYGVNSTEKGDLSSESTVSRIRTEHFPLTLESARPSHTSQYLCASSGWVTVQNTEAFFGQGTRLTVV.

Ten or more counts support this clonotype. V is TRBV19 and J is TRBJ2-3; D not certain. The V gene's germline CDR1 is LNHDA and CDR2 SQIVND (reference sequence). CDR3 length equals 12 residues. Trimming cost V 5 bases and J 5 bases, with 8 bases left between them. The DNA for the CDR3 is TGTGCCAGTAGTTCTTGGGGAGATACGCAGTATTTT. Its protein product is CASSSWGDTQYF. Using reference TRBV19 and TRBJ2-3 for the parts outside the CDR3, the full variable domain is DGGITQSPKYLFRKEGQNVTLSCEQNLNHDAMYWYRQDPGQGLRLIYYSQIVNDFQKGDIAEGYSVSREKKESFPLTVTSAQKNPTAFYLCASSSWGDTQYFGPGTRLTVL.

The chain couples TRBV18 to TRBJ1-3; unclear D gene. Between the trimmed V and J ends, which lost 3 bases and 0 bases, there was a span of 12 bases. CDR3 length: 16 residues. Germline V gene data show CDR1 as KGHSH and CDR2 as LQKENI. The DNA for the CDR3 is TGTGCCAGCTCACCTAGTGGCGGGCCCTCTGGAAACACCATATATTTT. This translates into CASSPSGGPSGNTIYF.

As to this clonotype: This may arise from a read error, as a much more abundant clone is one base away. The chain joins TRBV10-2 to TRBJ1-2; D might be TRBD1 (5 bases). V gave up 5 bases and J gave up 8 bases, with 27 bases separating them. This CDR3 is 17 amino acids long. The germline gives CDR1 WSHSY, CDR2 SAAADI. The CDR3 DNA sequence: TGCGCCAGCAGTCCGCGGGCGGGAGGGACTACCACCCGAGGCTACACCTTC. Translated: CASSPRAGGTTTRGYTF.